The 17 T cell receptor beta chains below all came from one sample that was sequenced in a study of T cells in Graves' hyperthyroidism and ophthalmopathy. RNA transcripts provided the source from which TCR beta CDR3 regions were amplified. The HTBI primer set drove a first-round RT-PCR of the TCR CDR3. TCRdb reanalysed the multiplex PCR reads using MiXCR and keeps one entry per CDR3 protein. The sample has fewer than 800,000 distinct CDR3 sequences, about a sixth seen once. Sample: blood. The receptor set was obtained from a man aged 18 to 30 with Graves' hyperthyroidism.

V usage is TRBV9 and J usage is TRBJ2-1; D ambiguous. Germline loops: CDR1 SGDLS, CDR2 YYNGEE. The germline V and J ends were trimmed by 3 bases and 1 base, with 8 bases remaining between them. The CDR3 covers 14 residues. The CDR3 reads CASSAIGSYNEQFF. The CDR3 DNA is TGTGCCAGCAGCGCTATTGGTTCCTACAATGAGCAGTTCTTC.

For this clonotype: A much larger clone differs by one base, so this may be a read error. A read error is likely, as this CDR3 ends without the conserved phenylalanine or tryptophan. This chain connects TRBV5-5 to TRBJ1-1; 7 positions agree with TRBD1. The germline V gene has CDR1 SGHKS and CDR2 YYEKEE (reference sequence). Losses at the gene ends were 2 bases for V and 7 bases for J; bases not matched to a gene: 8. This CDR3 spans 14 amino acids. DNA of the CDR3: TGTGCCAGCAGCTTTTCGTGGACAGGCTATGAAGCTTTCCTT. Amino acid sequence: CASSFSWTGYEAFL.

The chain links TRBV19 to TRBJ2-1; tentatively, D is TRBD1 or TRBD2 (5 bases each). The CDR3 has 14 residues. Trimming shortened V by 5 bases and J by 7 bases, and 15 bases separated the two germline ends. Germline V gene sequence: CDR1 LNHDA, CDR2 SQIVND (reference sequence). For the CDR3, the DNA is TGTGCCAGTAGTGTCGGGACGGTAAAGAATGAGCAGTTCTTC. It is translated as CASSVGTVKNEQFF.

This clonotype was seen at least ten times. The J gene is TRBJ1-4, the V gene TRBV20-1, with 7 bases aligning to TRBD1. V lost 3 bases to trimming and J lost 6 bases; unmatched junction nucleotides: 7. Germline V gene data show CDR1 as DFQATT and CDR2 as SNEGSKA (reference sequence). The CDR3 extends over 14 amino acids. The CDR3 nucleotides are TGCAGTGCTAGTACGACAGGGACAGATGAAAAACTGTTTTTT. Amino acids: CSASTTGTDEKLFF.

The chain uses TRBV29-1 and TRBJ2-4; TRBD2 agrees at 9 bases. The junction had 10 bases not matched to a gene; V was cut back by 3 bases and J by 4 bases. This CDR3 spans 16 amino acids. Germline assignment: CDR1 SQVTM and CDR2 ANQGSEA. The CDR3 here is CSVEPLSTSGKNIQYF. CDR3 coding DNA: TGCAGCGTTGAGCCGCTTAGCACTAGCGGGAAAAACATTCAGTACTTC.

This clonotype was recorded many times. V and J are TRBV28 and TRBJ2-1, with TRBD2 identical over 12 bases. Looked up from germline, CDR1 is MDHEN and CDR2 is SYDVKM. There are 16 residues in the CDR3. The ends lost 4 bases at V and 8 bases at J; junction bases unmatched: 9. The CDR3 coding sequence is TGTGCCAGCAGTTCCCGTGCTAGCGGGAGGGATTATGAGCAGTTCTTC. This codes for CASSSRASGRDYEQFF.

This clonotype came up many times. V and J are TRBV20-1 and TRBJ2-3, with 13 bases matching TRBD2. The V segment lost 1 base and the J segment 10 bases; nucleotides outside the gene matches: 14. The CDR3 runs 17 residues. Germline values: CDR1 DFQATT, CDR2 SNEGSKA (reference sequence). CDR3 amino acids: CSARGPTSGRDRGAQYF. CDR3 nucleotides: TGCAGTGCTAGAGGTCCTACTAGCGGGAGGGACCGGGGTGCGCAGTATTTT.

The chain has TRBV6-1 and TRBJ2-1; TRBD2 is a possible D gene (5 bases). In germline, CDR1 is MNHNS, CDR2 SASEGT. The CDR3 runs to 12 residues. With 5 bases removed from V and 6 bases from J, the gap between germline ends came to 8 bases. The CDR3 protein is CASSQDFNEQFF. As DNA, the CDR3 is TGTGCCAGCAGTCAGGACTTCAATGAGCAGTTCTTC.

Many counts were recorded for this clonotype. The J gene is TRBJ1-1, the V gene TRBV7-9; D gene uncertain. The CDR3 covers 15 residues. The germline V and J ends were trimmed by 1 base and 5 bases, with 14 bases remaining between them. The V gene's germline CDR1 is SEHNR and CDR2 FQNEAQ (reference sequence). This CDR3 is CASSLVLSRTTEAFF. CDR3 nucleotides: TGTGCCAGCAGCTTAGTTCTCAGCCGAACTACTGAAGCTTTCTTT.

This clonotype was counted many times. The rearrangement links TRBV29-1 to TRBJ2-7; the match to TRBD2 covers 8 bases. There are 16 residues in the CDR3. J was trimmed by 2 bases and V by 2 bases; bases with no gene match: 11. CDR1 and CDR2 from the germline V gene are SQVTM and ANQGSEA. The CDR3 region is CSVETSGGPITYEQYF. CDR3 nucleotides: TGCAGCGTTGAAACTAGCGGAGGCCCAATTACCTACGAGCAGTACTTC.

The V gene is TRBV30, the J gene TRBJ2-1, with 8 positions matching TRBD2. The V segment lost 5 bases and the J segment 3 bases; nucleotides outside the gene matches: 3. This CDR3 has 13 residues. Germline lookup yields CDR1 GTSNPN and CDR2 SVGIG (reference sequence). CDR3 nucleotide sequence: TGTGCCTGGGAGGGACTAGGCTACAATGAGCAGTTCTTC. Its translation: CAWEGLGYNEQFF.

This clonotype showed up many times. The CDR3 here is CASSLGLAGAREQYF. CDR3 coding DNA: TGTGCCAGCAGCCTCGGACTAGCGGGAGCGAGGGAGCAGTACTTC. J is TRBJ2-7 and V is TRBV7-2; 13 bases map to TRBD2. Trimming at V came to 5 bases and at J to 7 bases, leaving 8 bases not matched to a gene. The CDR3 contains 15 residues. Germline CDR1 and CDR2: SGHTA and FQGNSA. The whole variable domain, filled in from reference TRBV7-2 and TRBJ2-7, reads GAGVSQSPSNKVTEKGKDVELRCDPISGHTALYWYRQSLGQGLEFLIYFQGNSAPDKSGLPSDRFSAERTGGSVSTLTIQRTQQEDSAVYLCASSLGLAGAREQYFGPGTRLTVT.

Here the CDR3 reads CASSPGQMSYEQYF. In nucleotides, the CDR3 is TGTGCCAGCAGCCCGGGACAGATGTCCTACGAGCAGTACTTC. The V call is TRBV11-3, the J call TRBJ2-7, with TRBD1 matching over 7 bases. The J segment lost 1 base and the V segment lost 5 bases, leaving 5 bases of the junction unmatched. The CDR3 is 14 residues long. Germline V CDR1 and CDR2: SGHNT, YENEEA. The full variable domain, its missing parts supplied by reference TRBV11-3 and TRBJ2-7, is EAGVVQSPRYKIIEKKQPVAFWCNPISGHNTLYWYLQNLGQGPELLIRYENEEAVDDSQLPKDRFSAERLKGVDSTLKIQPAELGDSAVYLCASSPGQMSYEQYFGPGTRLTVT.

This clonotype has only a few counts. J is TRBJ2-2 and V is TRBV11-3; no definite D call. Trimming shortened V by 0 bases and J by 1 base, and 6 bases separated the two germline ends. This CDR3 has 15 amino acids. Germline CDR1 SGHNT, CDR2 YENEEA. This CDR3 reads CASSLDSRNTGELFF. The CDR3 DNA follows: TGTGCCAGCAGCTTAGATTCCCGGAACACCGGGGAGCTGTTTTTT.

This clonotype turned up a few times. The chain links TRBV10-3 to TRBJ1-6; 9 nucleotides match TRBD1. Germline CDR1 ENHRY, CDR2 SYGVKD. This CDR3 region has 17 residues. V was pared by 0 bases and J by 9 bases, with 9 bases of the junction left unmatched. The CDR3 DNA reads as TGTGCCATCAGTGAGTCGATACAGGGGGCGAAGGGTTCACCCCTCCACTTT. It codes for CAISESIQGAKGSPLHF.

The J gene is TRBJ2-1, the V gene TRBV2, with 10 bases aligning to TRBD2. CDR3 length: 14 residues. CDR1 is SNHLY, CDR2 FYNNEI, per germline. Trimming at V came to 8 bases and at J to 7 bases, leaving 8 bases not matched to a gene. CDR3 DNA sequence: TGTGCCAGCCTGCTAGCGGGAGTAGGGAATGAGCAGTTCTTC. Translating gives CASLLAGVGNEQFF.

The table lists this clonotype with a count of one. The chain uses TRBV14 and TRBJ1-2; 11 bases are a match to TRBD1. Germline assignment: CDR1 SGHDN and CDR2 FVKESK. The V and J ends lost 3 bases and 7 bases, in that order; junction bases with no gene match: 7. This CDR3 comprises 15 residues. The CDR3 DNA is TGTGCCAGCAGCCAGCCGGGACAGGGGGTCTCTGGCTACACCTTC. Amino acid sequence: CASSQPGQGVSGYTF.